This T cell receptor beta chain was recorded in a study of PD-1 blockade in classical Hodgkin lymphoma. Study-wide results and caveats: TCR diversity rose significantly by C4D1 in CD4+ but not CD8+ cells.

CDR3 length: 15 amino acids. V was trimmed by 3 bases and J by 10 bases, leaving 16 bases between them. Germline V gene sequence: CDR1 LNHDA, CDR2 SQIVND (reference sequence). After autologous stem cell transplantation all patients relapsed, and prior brentuximab vedotin exposure differed between cohorts. Magnetic negative selection purified CD4+ T cells from thawed PBMCs. Measured with immunoSEQ multiplex PCR; TCRdb has only the in-frame clones, and not every one. The sample carries over 5,500 clones, about four fifths recorded once. As concerns this clone: Its antigen is unknown.

V is TRBV19 and J is TRBJ1-6; the D gene is possibly TRBD1 (6 bases). The sample in question was CD4+ T cells from blood, obtained at baseline. This clonotype originated in a human donor with classical Hodgkin lymphoma. CDR3 loop: CASSMQQGGKSPLHF. The CDR3 bases are TGTGCCAGTAGTATGCAACAGGGAGGAAAGTCACCCCTCCACTTT.